This TCR beta chain was recorded in a study of Graves' ophthalmopathy and Graves' hyperthyroidism. Study as a whole: The study drew peripheral blood at initial diagnosis, before any treatment. General study findings and limits: Thyroid clonotypes that were expanded above 0.001 frequency mostly also appeared in blood.

To note about this clonotype: Its antigen is unknown.

RNA transcripts served as template for amplifying TCR beta CDR3 sequences. Amplification began with first-round RT-PCR using HTBI primers, then second-round multiplex PCR was performed. In TCRdb, the multiplex PCR reads were re-called with MiXCR into one record per CDR3 protein. The table lists about 740,000 distinct CDR3 sequences, 40% of them singletons. The V gene's germline CDR1 is SNHLY and CDR2 FYNNEI. The length of the CDR3 is 14 residues. V was clipped by 4 bases and J by 2 bases, with 11 bases between them. The chain links TRBV2 to TRBJ1-2; D is possibly TRBD1 (5 bases). This clonotype was sampled from an adult man with Graves' ophthalmopathy. Sample: peripheral blood. The CDR3 sequence is CASSAKGANYGYTF. The CDR3 DNA reads TGTGCCAGCAGTGCCAAAGGGGCGAACTATGGCTACACCTTC.